This TCR beta chain was captured in a study of response to subunit inactivated influenza vaccine. Overall study results and limits: The study's authors posited that every seasonal influenza vaccination enlists few new T cells.

TCRdb re-derived calls from the RT-PCR reads in MiXCR, one entry per CDR3 protein. The repertoire holds 530,000 or so distinct CDR3 sequences, with around 15% as singletons. CDR3 length: 15 amino acids. Trimming took 0 bases from V and 8 from J, leaving 16 bases between them. The germline CDR1 and CDR2 sequences are MNHEY and SVGAGI. This clonotype has only a few counts. Its matching antigen is unknown. Here the sequenced sample was PBMCs from blood, taken about 13 days after vaccination. The chain links TRBV6-5 to TRBJ1-2, with D maybe TRBD1 (6 bases). The clonotype comes from a man in his fifties who received an inactivated influenza vaccine. The CDR3 bases are TGTGCCAGCAGTTACTCGACGAGGGGGGGTCTCGGCTACACCTTC. Residues: CASSYSTRGGLGYTF.